This T cell receptor beta chain was recorded in a study of cytomegalovirus exposure and HLA in healthy donors. Findings and limits, study-wide: Most TCRs appeared rarely, but some public TCRs recurred in many donors.

Healthy bone marrow donors supplied every sample. The PCR used 60 Vbeta and 13 Jbeta primers. Here immunoSEQ multiplex PCR was the method, and the copy in TCRdb shows in-frame clones only, minus some. The table records approximately 190,000 clones, roughly 80% of them present only once. Regarding this clone: Antigen specificity is unknown.

CDR1 is GTSNPN and CDR2 is SVGIG in the germline V gene (reference sequence). This CDR3 comprises 13 residues. The germline V and J ends were trimmed by 0 bases and 2 bases, with 8 bases remaining between them. Input material: PBMCs. V gene TRBV30 combines with J gene TRBJ2-7, with D unclear. The sequence was collected from a woman aged 18-35 years in good health and CMV-seronegative. This CDR3 is CAWSVVSPYEQYF. In nucleotides, the CDR3 is TGTGCCTGGAGTGTGGTGAGTCCCTACGAGCAGTACTTC.